Below are 6 T cell receptor beta chains sequenced from a single sample in a study of CD8 T cells in ankylosing spondylitis. TCRdb itself ran the 5' RACE reads through MiXCR, one entry per CDR3 protein. The table includes 250,000 to 350,000 distinct CDR3 sequences, approximately 20% detected once. The sequencing input was blood, either unsorted or a sorted T cell fraction (not recorded which). Every receptor here comes from a male donor with ankylosing spondylitis or in good health (not recorded which).

This clonotype was observed a handful of times. The chain uses TRBV13 and TRBJ2-1; D is unresolved. Trimming cost V 5 bases and J 4 bases, with 12 bases left between them. Germline CDR1 reads PRHDT; CDR2 reads FYEKMQ (reference sequence). The CDR3 covers 14 residues. The DNA of the CDR3 is TGTGCCAGCAGCCTACCTGAAGAGTACAATGAGCAGTTCTTC. It encodes CASSLPEEYNEQFF. The variable domain in full, with the rest retrieved from reference TRBV13 and TRBJ2-1, is AAGVIQSPRHLIKEKRETATLKCYPIPRHDTVYWYQQGPGQDPQFLISFYEKMQSDKGSIPDRFSAQQFSDYHSELNMSSLELGDSALYFCASSLPEEYNEQFFGPGTRLTVL.

The V and J genes are TRBV5-1 and TRBJ2-1, with 9 bases aligning to TRBD1. The CDR3 runs to 14 residues. The J segment lost 9 bases and the V segment lost 2 bases, leaving 6 bases of the junction unmatched. The V gene's germline CDR1 is SGHRS and CDR2 YFSETQ. This chain's CDR3 is CASSFGDRESEQFF. In DNA, the CDR3 is TGCGCCAGCAGCTTTGGGGACAGGGAAAGTGAGCAGTTCTTC.

CDR3 DNA: TGCAGCGTTTGGGGACATCGAATTTTCTACGTGCAGTACGTC. Encoded protein: CSVWGHRIFYVQYV. This chain connects TRBV29-1 to TRBJ2-7; D might be TRBD1 (6 bases). The CDR3 contains 14 residues. Germline CDR1 and CDR2: SQVTM and ANQGSEA.

In its sample, this clonotype was seen a few times. The J gene is TRBJ1-4, the V gene TRBV18; 7 bases align to TRBD1. Germline V gene data show CDR1 as KGHSH and CDR2 as LQKENI. This CDR3 has 17 amino acids. After removal of 3 bases from V and 0 bases from J, the junction contained 7 bases not matched to a gene. In DNA, the CDR3 is TGTGCCAGCTCACCGTTGACAGGGCGTGCAACTAATGAAAAACTGTTTTTT. It encodes CASSPLTGRATNEKLFF. Together with reference TRBV18 and TRBJ1-4, the CDR3 gives the full variable domain: NAGVMQNPRHLVRRRGQEARLRCSPMKGHSHVYWYRQLPEEGLKFMVYLQKENIIDESGMPKERFSAEFPKEGPSILRIQQVVRGDSAAYFCASSPLTGRATNEKLFFGSGTQLSVL.

The rearrangement uses TRBV5-1 and TRBJ2-3; TRBD1 aligns across 7 bases. The CDR3 is 14 amino acids. Germline trimming cut 6 bases from V and 2 bases from J; bases unmatched to any gene: 6. Germline loops: CDR1 SGHRS, CDR2 YFSETQ. CDR3 residues: CASNPGQDTDTQYF. The CDR3, as DNA: TGCGCCAGCAACCCCGGACAGGACACAGATACGCAGTATTTT.

This sequence joins TRBV20-1 and TRBJ1-5; TRBD1 aligns across 9 bases. Germline assignment: CDR1 DFQATT and CDR2 SNEGSKA (reference sequence). This CDR3 has 15 amino acids. The ends lost 6 bases at V and 6 bases at J; junction bases unmatched: 12. CDR3 DNA sequence: TGCAGTGCGGGCCCTACTACAGGGGGCTTTCAGCCCCAGCATTTT. This encodes CSAGPTTGGFQPQHF.